Included here is one T cell receptor beta chain sequence, with context. Antigen: not known. These data originate in a study of T cell responses to AZD1222 COVID-19 vaccine. Study observations and caveats: Receipt of two AZD1222 doses was followed by a rise in Spike-specific TCR breadth and depth. The donor cohort was predominantly white British with a female majority, and clonal diversity may have been underestimated.

Profiling relied on immunoSEQ multiplex PCR, and the TCRdb table lists in-frame clones only, not all of them. There are about 110,000 clones in the sample; roughly 90% occur only once, and 7.9% lies in the top ten. This clonotype was sampled from an adult who received the AZD1222 COVID-19 vaccine. This specimen consisted of peripheral blood, obtained 28 days after the second AZD1222 dose.

CDR3 bases: TGTGCCAGCAGCCCGGGGACAGGGAGACAAAAACTGTTTTTT. This codes for CASSPGTGRQKLFF. The chain couples TRBV11-2 to TRBJ1-4; TRBD1 agrees at 9 bases. The CDR3 covers 14 residues. V lost 5 bases and J lost 9; bases outside the gene matches: 7. CDR1 is SGHAT and CDR2 is FQNNGV in the germline V gene.